This TCR beta chain was captured in a study of blood T cell repertoires in COVID-19. Study as a whole: Sites in the United States, Italy and Spain provided acute and convalescent COVID-19 samples. T cells, B-cell-depleted T cells, or PBMCs supplied cDNA or gDNA.

Germline lookup yields CDR1 SNHLY and CDR2 FYNNEI. Trimming cost V 9 bases and J 0 bases; bases outside gene matches: 2. This CDR3 spans 12 amino acids. Authors' analysis steps: Scientists estimated how many nucleated cells there were by amplifying reference gene primers. Clones were sequenced by immunoSEQ multiplex PCR, and TCRdb holds only the in-frame ones, with some missing. D and trimming come from the DNA, and the V and J calls and clone size come from that table. The sample has under 250,000 clones, around 83% seen once. This clone was seen only a few times. The receptor's source is a man aged 40-50 years with active or convalescent COVID-19. The sample was peripheral blood. The chain combines TRBV2 with TRBJ2-7; 7 bases are a match to TRBD1. CDR3 sequence reads: CASRTGSYEQYF. The CDR3 DNA sequence: TGTGCCAGTCGGACAGGCTCCTACGAGCAGTACTTC.